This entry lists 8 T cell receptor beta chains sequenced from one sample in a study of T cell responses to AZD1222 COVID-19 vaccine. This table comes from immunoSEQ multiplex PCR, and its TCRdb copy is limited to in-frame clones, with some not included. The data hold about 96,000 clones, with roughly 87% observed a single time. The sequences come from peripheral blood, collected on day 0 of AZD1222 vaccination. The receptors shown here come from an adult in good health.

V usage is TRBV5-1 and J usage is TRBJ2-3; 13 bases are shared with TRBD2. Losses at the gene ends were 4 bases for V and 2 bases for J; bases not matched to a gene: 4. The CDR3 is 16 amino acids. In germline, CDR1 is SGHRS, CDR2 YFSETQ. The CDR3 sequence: CASSRGLAGITDTQYF. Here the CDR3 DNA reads TGCGCCAGCAGCCGGGGACTAGCGGGGATCACAGATACGCAGTATTTT.

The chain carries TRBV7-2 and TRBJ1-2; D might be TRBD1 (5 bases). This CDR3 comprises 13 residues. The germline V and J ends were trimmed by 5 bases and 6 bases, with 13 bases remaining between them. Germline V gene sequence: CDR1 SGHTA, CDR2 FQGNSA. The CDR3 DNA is TGTGCCAGCAGCCTGCAGGGAGGAGATGGCTACACCTTC. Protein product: CASSLQGGDGYTF.

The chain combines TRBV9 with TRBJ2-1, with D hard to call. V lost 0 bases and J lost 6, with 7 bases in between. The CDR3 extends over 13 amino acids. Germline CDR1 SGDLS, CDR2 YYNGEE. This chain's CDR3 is CASSVGPSNEQFF. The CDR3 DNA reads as TGTGCCAGCAGCGTAGGCCCCAGCAATGAGCAGTTCTTC.

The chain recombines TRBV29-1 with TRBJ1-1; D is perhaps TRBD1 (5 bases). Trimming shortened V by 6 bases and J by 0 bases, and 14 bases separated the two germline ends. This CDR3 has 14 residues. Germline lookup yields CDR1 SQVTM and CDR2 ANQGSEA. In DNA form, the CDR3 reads TGCAGCGTCGCCTCAGGGACCCTGAACACTGAAGCTTTCTTT. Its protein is CSVASGTLNTEAFF.

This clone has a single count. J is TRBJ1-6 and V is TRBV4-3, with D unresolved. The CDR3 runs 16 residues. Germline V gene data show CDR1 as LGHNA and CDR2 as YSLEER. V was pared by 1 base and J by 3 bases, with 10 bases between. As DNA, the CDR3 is TGCGCCAGCAGCCAAGTGAGACACAGCTATAATTCACCCCTCCACTTT. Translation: CASSQVRHSYNSPLHF.

The DNA of the CDR3 is TGTGCCAGTAGTATAGGGGGCGGAGCAATCAGCCCCCAGCATTTT. Translation: CASSIGGGAISPQHF. V is TRBV19 and J is TRBJ1-5; possible D gene TRBD1, 5 bases. Germline CDR1 reads LNHDA; CDR2 reads SQIVND (reference sequence). The CDR3 is 15 amino acids. The V and J ends lost 1 base and 10 bases respectively, with 17 bases between them.

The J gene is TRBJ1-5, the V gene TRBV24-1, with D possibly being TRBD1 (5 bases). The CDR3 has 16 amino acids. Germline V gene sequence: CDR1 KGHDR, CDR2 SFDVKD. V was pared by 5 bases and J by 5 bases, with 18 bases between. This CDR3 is CATSVPPQGRYQPQHF. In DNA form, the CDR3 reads TGTGCCACCAGTGTTCCCCCCCAGGGTAGGTATCAGCCCCAGCATTTT.

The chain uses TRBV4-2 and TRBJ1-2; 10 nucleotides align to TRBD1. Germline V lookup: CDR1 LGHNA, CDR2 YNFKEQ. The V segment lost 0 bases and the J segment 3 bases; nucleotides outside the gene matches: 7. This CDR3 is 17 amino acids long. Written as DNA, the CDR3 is TGTGCCAGCAGCCAAGATCTCTGGGACAGGGGAGACTATGGCTACACCTTC. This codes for CASSQDLWDRGDYGYTF.